What follows are 23 T cell receptor beta chains derived from one specimen sequenced in a study of Graves' ophthalmopathy and Graves' hyperthyroidism. Beta-chain TCR CDR3 regions were amplified from RNA transcripts. First-round RT-PCR used HTBI primers; second-round multiplex PCR followed. MiXCR, applied by TCRdb to the multiplex PCR reads, yields one record per CDR3 protein. The sample holds some 350,000 distinct CDR3 sequences; about a sixth are singletons and the top ten take roughly 2.3%. Material: peripheral blood. The receptors were gathered from an adult woman with stable Graves' hyperthyroidism.

This clonotype was counted many times. V usage is TRBV20-1 and J usage is TRBJ1-1, with D uncertain. Germline-derived CDR1 and CDR2 are DFQATT and SNEGSKA (reference sequence). V was clipped by 2 bases and J by 5 bases, with 9 bases between them. CDR3 length equals 12 residues. For the CDR3, the DNA is TGCAGTGCTAGAACGCCAGGAACTGAAGCTTTCTTT. This codes for CSARTPGTEAFF.

The V and J genes are TRBV7-8 and TRBJ1-5; 9 bases match TRBD1. The CDR3 has 15 residues. The ends lost 5 bases at V and 6 bases at J; junction bases unmatched: 8. Germline V gene data show CDR1 as SGHVS and CDR2 as FQNEAQ. The CDR3 spells CASSTRTGGTQPQHF. The DNA for the CDR3 is TGTGCCAGCAGCACGCGAACAGGGGGCACTCAGCCCCAGCATTTT.

This clonotype was picked up many times. The CDR3 here is CASSATGVSSYEQYF. The CDR3 DNA is TGTGCCAGCAGTGCGACAGGGGTAAGCTCCTACGAGCAGTACTTC. The chain couples TRBV6-1 to TRBJ2-7; 8 nucleotides line up with TRBD1. The V gene's germline CDR1 is MNHNS and CDR2 SASEGT. With V trimmed by 4 bases and J by 0 bases, 5 bases remained unmatched. This CDR3 spans 15 amino acids.

The chain couples TRBV6-1 to TRBJ1-2, with D hard to call. The CDR3 is made up of 13 amino acids. The germline V and J ends were trimmed by 6 bases and 2 bases, with 10 bases remaining between them. Germline CDR1 MNHNS, CDR2 SASEGT. CDR3 protein: CASRLTQNYGYTF. In DNA, the CDR3 is TGTGCCAGCAGACTGACACAAAACTATGGCTACACCTTC.

Ten or more counts support this clonotype. V is TRBV7-9 and J is TRBJ1-5, with 7 bases fitting TRBD1. CDR1 and CDR2 (germline): SEHNR, FQNEAQ (reference sequence). Losses at the gene ends were 4 bases for V and 4 bases for J; bases not matched to a gene: 7. The CDR3 is 15 residues long. CDR3 in amino acids: CASSSDREGNQPQHF. CDR3 nucleotide sequence: TGTGCCAGCAGCTCCGACAGGGAAGGGAATCAGCCCCAGCATTTT.

This clonotype was counted many times. The chain combines TRBV7-2 with TRBJ2-5; 9 nucleotides agree with TRBD1. CDR1 SGHTA and CDR2 FQGNSA come from the germline V gene. V lost 5 bases, J lost 5 bases, and 12 bases stayed unmatched. This CDR3 is 16 amino acids long. The CDR3 loop reads CASSVGQGLVWETQYF. The CDR3 DNA follows: TGTGCCAGCAGCGTAGGACAGGGGTTAGTTTGGGAGACCCAGTACTTC.

The genes are TRBV5-1 and TRBJ1-1, with a weak D call TRBD1 (6 bases). Germline V gene sequence: CDR1 SGHRS, CDR2 YFSETQ. Trimming took off 4 bases at V and 1 base at J, with 14 bases between the two ends. The CDR3 runs 15 residues. Here the CDR3 reads CASSPGWGANTEAFF. The CDR3 DNA reads as TGCGCCAGCAGCCCCGGATGGGGGGCGAACACTGAAGCTTTCTTT.

This clonotype was seen at least ten times. This chain uses TRBV24-1 with TRBJ1-5, with D possibly being TRBD1 (5 bases). V lost 0 bases and J 1 base, leaving 6 bases between the germline ends. Germline V lookup: CDR1 KGHDR, CDR2 SFDVKD. This CDR3 spans 15 amino acids. The CDR3 nucleotides are TGTGCCACCAGTGATTTGGGGGGGAGCAATCAGCCCCAGCATTTT. It encodes CATSDLGGSNQPQHF.

There are many counts of this clonotype. CDR3 DNA sequence: TGTGCCAGCAGCATAGGGACTAGCGGAACCTACGAGCAGTACTTC. Protein sequence: CASSIGTSGTYEQYF. This rearrangement joins TRBV7-9 to TRBJ2-7, with TRBD2 identical over 11 bases. J gave up 2 bases and V 5 bases, and 5 bases lay outside the gene matches. CDR1 SEHNR and CDR2 FQNEAQ come from the germline V gene (reference sequence). This CDR3 has 15 amino acids. Variable domain in full (rest from reference TRBV7-9 and TRBJ2-7): DTGVSQNPRHKITKRGQNVTFRCDPISEHNRLYWYRQTLGQGPEFLTYFQNEAQLEKSRLLSDRFSAERPKGSFSTLEIQRTEQGDSAMYLCASSIGTSGTYEQYFGPGTRLTVT.

This clonotype was seen many times. The chain recombines TRBV30 with TRBJ1-2; 10 bases align to TRBD1. The germline V gene encodes CDR1 GTSNPN and CDR2 SVGIG (reference sequence). The CDR3 contains 14 residues. Unmatched junction bases numbered 6, after V lost 5 bases and J lost 3 bases. CDR3 DNA sequence: TGTGCCTGGTTGACCGGGACAGGGGACTATGGCTACACCTTC. Residues: CAWLTGTGDYGYTF.

This clonotype was observed many times. The chain uses TRBV15 and TRBJ1-5; weak D call: TRBD1 (5 bases). There are 13 residues in the CDR3. Germline-derived CDR1 and CDR2 are LNHNV and YYDKDF (reference sequence). Between the trimmed V and J ends, which lost 4 bases and 6 bases, there was a span of 10 bases. CDR3 nucleotides: TGTGCCACCAGCATAAACAGGATTCAGCCCCAGCATTTT. Its translation: CATSINRIQPQHF.

This clonotype was found many times. CDR3 sequence (DNA): TGTGCCAGCAGCTTATTTGCGGGCGGGGAGACCCAGTACTTC. This encodes CASSLFAGGETQYF. The genes are TRBV7-3 and TRBJ2-5, with a weak D call TRBD2 (5 bases). CDR1 is SGHTA, CDR2 FQGTGA, per germline. Trimming removed 2 bases at V and 5 bases at J, with 12 bases between. This CDR3 spans 14 amino acids.

A note on this clonotype: This clone may be a read error of a much larger clone one base away. The chain is built from TRBV7-8 and TRBJ2-7; D gene unclear. The CDR3 runs 15 residues. The V gene's germline CDR1 is SGHVS and CDR2 FQNEAQ. The CDR3 reads CASSPSGYSTYGQYF. The CDR3 coding sequence is TGTGCCAGCAGCCCTTCTGGCTATTCCACCTACGGGCAGTACTTC.

This clonotype was seen many times. This rearrangement joins TRBV9 to TRBJ1-3; maybe TRBD1 (6 bases). The germline CDR1 and CDR2 sequences are SGDLS and YYNGEE. The CDR3 covers 14 residues. Trimming stripped 3 bases from V and 4 bases from J, with 11 bases between. This CDR3 is CASSATGSGNTIYF. The DNA of the CDR3 is TGTGCCAGCAGCGCAACAGGGTCGGGAAACACCATATATTTT.

This rearrangement joins TRBV6-1 to TRBJ1-5; TRBD1 might be the D (6 bases). V gave up 6 bases and J gave up 5 bases, with 11 bases separating them. The CDR3 has 13 residues. CDR1 MNHNS and CDR2 SASEGT come from the germline V gene. The chain's CDR3 is CASSPNRDQPQHF. The CDR3 coding sequence is TGTGCCAGCAGCCCTAACAGGGATCAGCCCCAGCATTTT.

In its sample, this clonotype was seen many times. The chain links TRBV27 to TRBJ2-5, with 16 positions matching TRBD2. CDR1 and CDR2 from the germline V gene are MNHEY and SMNVEV (reference sequence). V trimming: 5 bases; J trimming: 4 bases; junction bases outside the gene matches: 10. CDR3 length: 18 residues. The chain's CDR3 is CASSTGTSGRVAAETQYF. The CDR3 DNA reads TGTGCCAGCAGTACCGGGACTAGCGGGAGGGTGGCAGCAGAGACCCAGTACTTC.

This clonotype was detected ten times or more. The V call is TRBV10-3, the J call TRBJ1-1; D unresolved. V gave up 6 bases and J gave up 1 base, with 9 bases separating them. Germline assignment: CDR1 ENHRY and CDR2 SYGVKD. This CDR3 is built from 13 residues. The CDR3 spells CAIRPGQNTEAFF. Written as DNA, the CDR3 is TGTGCCATCAGACCCGGGCAGAACACTGAAGCTTTCTTT.

This clonotype was observed many times. CDR3 residues: CASSTIAGEETQYF. CDR3 DNA sequence: TGTGCCAGTAGTACGATAGCGGGAGAAGAGACCCAGTACTTC. V is TRBV19 and J is TRBJ2-5; TRBD2 matches 9 bases. CDR3 size: 14 residues. Per germline, CDR1 LNHDA and CDR2 SQIVND (reference sequence). V was pared by 4 bases and J by 3 bases, with 3 bases of the junction left unmatched. Together with reference TRBV19 and TRBJ2-5, the CDR3 gives the full variable domain: DGGITQSPKYLFRKEGQNVTLSCEQNLNHDAMYWYRQDPGQGLRLIYYSQIVNDFQKGDIAEGYSVSREKKESFPLTVTSAQKNPTAFYLCASSTIAGEETQYFGPGTRLLVL.

With respect to this clonotype: This may come from a read error, since a much larger clone is one base off. The rearrangement joins TRBV7-9 to TRBJ2-7; D uncertain. CDR3 length: 14 amino acids. Germline V gene data show CDR1 as SEHNR and CDR2 as FQNEAQ (reference sequence). This chain's CDR3 is CVSSHHQNSYEQYF. DNA of the CDR3: TGTGTCAGCAGCCATCACCAGAACTCCTACGAGCAGTACTTC.

The CDR3 loop is CASSQASTGRQETQYF. In DNA, the CDR3 is TGCGCCAGCAGCCAAGCTTCCACCGGGCGCCAAGAGACCCAGTACTTC. The gene calls are TRBV4-1 and TRBJ2-5; no definite D call. Between the trimmed V and J ends, which lost 1 base and 1 base, there was a span of 13 bases. The germline V gene has CDR1 MGHRA and CDR2 YSYEKL. The CDR3 has 16 amino acids.

This clonotype occurred many times. The CDR3 DNA is TGTGCCACCACCAAAAGACTAAATTCACCCCTCCACTTT. Amino acids: CATTKRLNSPLHF. V and J are TRBV15 and TRBJ1-6; the D is unclear. CDR1 is LNHNV and CDR2 is YYDKDF in the germline V gene (reference sequence). This CDR3 comprises 13 residues. The V gene lost 7 bases and the J gene lost 7 bases, with 11 bases spanning the gap.

This clonotype was counted ten times or more. V gene TRBV11-2 combines with J gene TRBJ2-5; no reliable D call. V was cut by 2 bases and J by 4 bases, with 17 bases left in between. Germline V gene data show CDR1 as SGHAT and CDR2 as FQNNGV. CDR3 length: 16 residues. The CDR3 loop reads CASSLWISSEGETQYF. The DNA for the CDR3 is TGTGCCAGCAGCTTATGGATATCGAGCGAAGGAGAGACCCAGTACTTC.

The chain carries TRBV11-2 and TRBJ2-7; the match to TRBD1 covers 11 bases. This CDR3 has 15 amino acids. Unmatched junction bases numbered 4, after V lost 3 bases and J lost 3 bases. Germline CDR1 reads SGHAT; CDR2 reads FQNNGV. The CDR3 loop reads CASSFEGTGGYEQYF. CDR3 sequence (DNA): TGTGCCAGCAGCTTTGAGGGGACAGGGGGCTACGAGCAGTACTTC.